These 7 T cell receptor beta chains share one sample of origin, sequenced in a study of blood T cell repertoires in COVID-19. The method was immunoSEQ multiplex PCR; TCRdb's version includes in-frame clones alone and lacks a portion of them. The sample consists of around 200,000 clones, about 85% of them appearing once. Sequencing was performed on peripheral blood. All receptors derive from a woman older than 75 in a cohort sampled during active or convalescent COVID-19.

This clone has just one count. The rearrangement joins TRBV6-6 to TRBJ2-7; 8 bases match TRBD1. Germline assignment: CDR1 MNHNY and CDR2 SVGAGI (reference sequence). This CDR3 is 16 amino acids long. V shed 2 bases, J shed 7 bases, and the junction held 13 bases outside the gene matches. The CDR3 DNA follows: TGTGCCAGCAGTTACAGTCAGGGGGCGTCCCCTGGGGAGCAGTACTTC. Its translation: CASSYSQGASPGEQYF.

V usage is TRBV29-1 and J usage is TRBJ1-2; D is possibly TRBD1 (5 bases). This CDR3 contains 13 residues. V lost 4 bases to trimming and J lost 7 bases, with 16 bases between them. Germline V gives CDR1 SQVTM, CDR2 ANQGSEA. CDR3 amino acids: CSVVDAGGGGYTF. CDR3 DNA sequence: TGCAGCGTTGTAGATGCTGGGGGGGGTGGCTACACCTTC. The full variable domain, with the rest looked up from reference TRBV29-1 and TRBJ1-2, is SAVISQKPSRDICQRGTSLTIQCQVDSQVTMMFWYRQQPGQSLTLIATANQGSEATYESGFVIDKFPISRPNLTFSTLTVSNMSPEDSSIYLCSVVDAGGGGYTFGSGTRLTVV.

The chain uses TRBV30 and TRBJ1-1, with D tentatively TRBD1 (5 bases). The length of the CDR3 is 12 residues. Per the germline V gene, CDR1 is GTSNPN and CDR2 is SVGIG (reference sequence). Trimming left V 2 bases short and J 3 bases short, with 7 bases between. CDR3 residues: CAWSRGDTEAFF. The CDR3 nucleotides are TGTGCCTGGAGTCGGGGGGACACTGAAGCTTTCTTT.

A few counts support this clone. The V call is TRBV10-3, the J call TRBJ2-5; the D gene is possibly TRBD1 (6 bases). This CDR3 has 12 residues. V was shortened by 7 bases and J by 4 bases, with 10 bases between the two germline ends. Germline V gene lookup returns CDR1 ENHRY and CDR2 SYGVKD. The CDR3 loop reads CAIKDSTETQYF. CDR3 in DNA: TGTGCCATCAAGGACAGCACAGAGACCCAGTACTTC.

The chain employs TRBV7-9 and TRBJ1-4; possibly TRBD1 for D (5 bases). V was cut by 5 bases and J by 0 bases, with 22 bases left in between. Germline-derived CDR1 and CDR2 are SEHNR and FQNEAQ (reference sequence). The CDR3 totals 19 residues. CDR3 nucleotides: TGTGCCAGCAGCCCTACCGACAGCCGGGTTTGGACAACTAATGAAAAACTGTTTTTT. The encoded protein is CASSPTDSRVWTTNEKLFF.

This rearrangement joins TRBV28 to TRBJ2-7, with D maybe TRBD1 (5 bases). Trimming shortened V by 8 bases and J by 3 bases, and 8 bases separated the two germline ends. The CDR3 covers 11 residues. The germline CDR1 and CDR2 sequences are MDHEN and SYDVKM. CDR3 nucleotide sequence: TGTGCCAGCCGGACAAGCTACGAGCAGTACTTC. As protein: CASRTSYEQYF.

The V and J genes are TRBV21-1 and TRBJ1-1; the table's D call of TRBD1 was not tested on the DNA. TRBV21-1 is shown as a pseudogene. The CDR3 runs to 12 residues. CDR3 DNA: TGTGCCAGCAACTACAGGGGAGTGGAAGCTTTCTTT. Protein: CASNYRGVEAFF.